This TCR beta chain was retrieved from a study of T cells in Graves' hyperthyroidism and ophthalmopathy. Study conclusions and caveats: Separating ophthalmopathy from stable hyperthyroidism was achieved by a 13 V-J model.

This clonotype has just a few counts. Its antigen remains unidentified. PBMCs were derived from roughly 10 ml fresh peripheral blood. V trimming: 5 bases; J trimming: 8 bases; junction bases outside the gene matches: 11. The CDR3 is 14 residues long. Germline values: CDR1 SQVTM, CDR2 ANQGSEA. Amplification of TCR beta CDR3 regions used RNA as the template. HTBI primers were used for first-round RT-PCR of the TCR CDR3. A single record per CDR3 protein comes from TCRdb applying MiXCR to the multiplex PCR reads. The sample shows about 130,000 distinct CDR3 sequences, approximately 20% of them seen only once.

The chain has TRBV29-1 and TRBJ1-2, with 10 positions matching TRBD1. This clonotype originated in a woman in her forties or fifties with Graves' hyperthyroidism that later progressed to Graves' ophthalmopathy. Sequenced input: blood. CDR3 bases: TGCAGCGTTTCCATGACCGGGACAGGGGAAGGCTACACCTTC. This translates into CSVSMTGTGEGYTF. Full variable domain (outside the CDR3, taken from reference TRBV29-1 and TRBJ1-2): SAVISQKPSRDICQRGTSLTIQCQVDSQVTMMFWYRQQPGQSLTLIATANQGSEATYESGFVIDKFPISRPNLTFSTLTVSNMSPEDSSIYLCSVSMTGTGEGYTFGSGTRLTVV.